This TCR beta chain was documented in a study of CD8 T cells in ankylosing spondylitis. The V gene's germline CDR1 is MNHEY and CDR2 SMNVEV (reference sequence). Deletions cut 8 bases from V and 10 bases from J, with 7 bases between. The CDR3 extends over 9 amino acids. With respect to this clonotype: Its specificity is not known.

Quantitative 5'-RACE was performed with molecular barcodes, and it yielded the TCR beta libraries. TCRdb used MiXCR to reprocess the 5' RACE reads, holding one entry per CDR3 protein. The sample yields about 420,000 distinct CDR3 sequences, under 25% seen once. Regarding the study as a whole: What seemed typical of ankylosing spondylitis blood was a TCR beta motif built from about eight highly homologous variants.

This sequence originates from a male donor with ankylosing spondylitis. This sequence joins TRBV27 and TRBJ2-3; D is unclear. Sequencing was done on a sample of blood, either unsorted or a sorted T cell fraction (not recorded which). CDR3: CASSRSQYF. The CDR3 region has the DNA TGTGCCAGCTCGCGGTCGCAGTATTTT.